This entry is about one T cell receptor (beta chain). Its antigen remains unknown. The data were obtained in a study of CD8 T cells in Susac syndrome. Study-wide results and caveats: It was acknowledged in the study that its TCR sequencing and HLA analysis involved a relatively small number of individuals.

0.5 to 1 ug RNA was reverse transcribed with random hexamers. TCRdb ran MiXCR on the immunoSEQ multiplex PCR reads and lists one entry per CDR3 protein. The repertoire holds around 53,000 distinct CDR3 sequences, with 85% to 95% as singletons. CDR1 is GTSNPN, CDR2 SVGIG, per germline (reference sequence). This CDR3 contains 16 residues. The ends lost 1 base at V and 2 bases at J; junction bases unmatched: 5. This TCR was sampled from a human donor with Susac syndrome. Sequencing used CD8+ T cells from PBMCs. This chain joins TRBV30 and TRBJ2-2, with 9 bases that match TRBD1. The CDR3 is CAWSGGQGSNTGELFF. CDR3 DNA sequence: TGTGCCTGGAGTGGGGGACAGGGATCAAACACCGGGGAGCTGTTTTTT.